Shown below are 20 T cell receptor beta chains from a single sample sequenced in a study of beta chain features in type 1 diabetes. Since all of the isolated RNA was reverse transcribed, expressed TCRB transcripts were what got sequenced. Using immunoSEQ multiplex PCR, the repertoire was profiled, and TCRdb retains in-frame clones only, with some absent. The repertoire includes 140,000 or so clones, about 10% of them detected once, and under 1.5% sits in the top ten. Sequenced material: naive CD4+ T cells from blood. The origin of the receptors is a man between 18 and 29 years old in good health.

This sequence joins TRBV12-5 and TRBJ2-1, with 8 bases fitting TRBD1. The CDR3 runs to 14 residues. Germline CDR1 is LGHNT and CDR2 is FRNRAP. V trimming: 3 bases; J trimming: 8 bases; junction bases outside the gene matches: 6. CDR3 protein: CASGFQSRGHEQFF. CDR3 DNA: TGTGCTAGTGGTTTCCAGAGCAGGGGGCATGAGCAGTTCTTC.

This clone was detected only a few times. The rearrangement joins TRBV6-5 to TRBJ2-7, with D maybe TRBD1 (5 bases). Germline-derived CDR1 and CDR2 are MNHEY and SVGAGI. This CDR3 has 14 amino acids. Trimming left V 5 bases short and J 0 bases short, with 11 bases between. The chain's CDR3 is CASSLRVGSYEQYF. CDR3 bases: TGTGCCAGCAGTCTCAGGGTGGGCTCCTACGAGCAGTACTTC.

In DNA form, the CDR3 reads TGTGCCTCCCACGAGCACAGGGGGGTTGAAAACACCATATATTTT. It encodes CASHEHRGVENTIYF. The chain employs TRBV7-9 and TRBJ1-3; TRBD1 agrees at 8 bases. This CDR3 has 15 amino acids. J gave up 6 bases and V 11 bases, and 15 bases lay outside the gene matches. CDR1 is SEHNR and CDR2 is FQNEAQ in the germline V gene (reference sequence).

This clone turned up a few times. The chain is built from TRBV27 and TRBJ2-7; perhaps TRBD1 as D (5 bases). Trimming left V 0 bases short and J 7 bases short, with 10 bases between. The germline gives CDR1 MNHEY, CDR2 SMNVEV (reference sequence). This CDR3 has 13 amino acids. CDR3 residues: CASSLSAGLEQYF. CDR3 bases: TGTGCCAGCAGTTTATCCGCAGGGCTGGAGCAGTACTTC.

The J gene is TRBJ2-3, the V gene TRBV4-3, with D unresolved. Trimming stripped 0 bases from V and 1 base from J, with 11 bases between. Looked up from germline, CDR1 is LGHNA and CDR2 is YSLEER. The CDR3 spans 16 residues. Written as DNA, the CDR3 is TGCGCCAGCAGCCAAGAGTCTAGGCTAGGCACAGATACGCAGTATTTT. It codes for CASSQESRLGTDTQYF.

This chain joins TRBV5-6 and TRBJ1-4; D is possibly TRBD1 (6 bases). V was clipped by 2 bases and J by 8 bases, with 22 bases between them. The CDR3 totals 17 residues. The germline CDR1 and CDR2 sequences are SGHDT and YYEEEE. CDR3 protein: CASSLQGFRPMGEKLFF. CDR3 DNA: TGTGCCAGCAGCTTACAGGGATTCAGGCCCATGGGAGAAAAACTGTTTTTT.

The chain combines TRBV2 with TRBJ1-6, with D unresolved. This CDR3 contains 15 residues. V lost 3 bases and J lost 7, with 13 bases in between. Germline V lookup: CDR1 SNHLY, CDR2 FYNNEI. In nucleotides, the CDR3 is TGTGCCAGCAGTGAGCTGAGTCTCCCGAATTCACCCCTCCACTTT. Translating it yields CASSELSLPNSPLHF.

This clone was counted between two and nine times. V is TRBV7-3 and J is TRBJ2-3; TRBD1 is a possible D gene (6 bases). Germline V CDR1 and CDR2: SGHTA, FQGTGA. The CDR3 has 15 amino acids. The ends were cut back, 4 bases at V and 0 bases at J, with 11 bases in the middle. As DNA, the CDR3 is TGTGCCAGCAGCTCTGGGGGCAGGAGCACAGATACGCAGTATTTT. This sequence encodes CASSSGGRSTDTQYF.

The rearrangement joins TRBV5-6 to TRBJ2-5; 7 bases are shared with TRBD2. The CDR3 totals 14 residues. The V segment lost 2 bases and the J segment 3 bases; nucleotides outside the gene matches: 4. From germline, CDR1 is SGHDT and CDR2 YYEEEE. CDR3 sequence (DNA): TGTGCCAGCAGCTTTTTAGGGAGGGAAGAGACCCAGTACTTC. This sequence encodes CASSFLGREETQYF.

The chain recombines TRBV9 with TRBJ2-5; 10 bases match TRBD2. CDR1 is SGDLS and CDR2 is YYNGEE in the germline V gene. This CDR3 is 14 amino acids long. V shed 4 bases and J 2 bases; nucleotides not matched to a gene: 2. In DNA form, the CDR3 reads TGTGCCAGCAGCTCAGCGGGGGGGCAAGAGACCCAGTACTTC. Translated: CASSSAGGQETQYF.

This clone was picked up a small number of times. The V gene is TRBV6-5, the J gene TRBJ2-7; 8 positions match TRBD1. This CDR3 contains 14 residues. V lost 5 bases, J lost 0 bases, and 3 bases stayed unmatched. Per germline, CDR1 MNHEY and CDR2 SVGAGI. The CDR3 loop reads CASSDRGPSYEQYF. The CDR3 coding sequence is TGTGCCAGCAGTGACAGGGGTCCCTCCTACGAGCAGTACTTC.

This clone was observed a handful of times. This chain links TRBV9 with TRBJ2-6; D unclear. The germline CDR1 and CDR2 sequences are SGDLS and YYNGEE. Trimming stripped 6 bases from V and 0 bases from J, with 10 bases between. The CDR3 sequence is 15 residues long. The CDR3 here is CASTRVSSGANVLTF. For the CDR3, the DNA is TGTGCCAGCACCCGGGTTTCCTCTGGGGCCAACGTCCTGACTTTC. Drawing the rest from reference TRBV9 and TRBJ2-6, the complete variable domain is DSGVTQTPKHLITATGQRVTLRCSPRSGDLSVYWYQQSLDQGLQFLIQYYNGEERAKGNILERFSAQQFPDLHSELNLSSLELGDSALYFCASTRVSSGANVLTFGAGSRLTVL.

The chain recombines TRBV7-2 with TRBJ1-6; 8 bases line up with TRBD1. Germline-derived CDR1 and CDR2 are SGHTA and FQGNSA. V shed 3 bases and J 5 bases; nucleotides not matched to a gene: 3. This CDR3 contains 15 residues. The CDR3 region has the DNA TGTGCCAGCAGCTTCCTGGGACAGGATAATTCACCCCTCCACTTT. It is translated as CASSFLGQDNSPLHF. Together with reference TRBV7-2 and TRBJ1-6, the CDR3 gives the full variable domain: GAGVSQSPSNKVTEKGKDVELRCDPISGHTALYWYRQSLGQGLEFLIYFQGNSAPDKSGLPSDRFSAERTGGSVSTLTIQRTQQEDSAVYLCASSFLGQDNSPLHFGNGTRLTVT.

The rearrangement uses TRBV27 and TRBJ2-3, with D perhaps matching TRBD2 (6 bases). Trimming removed 3 bases from V and 2 bases from J, with 15 bases in between. The CDR3 consists of 16 residues. Looked up from germline, CDR1 is MNHEY and CDR2 is SMNVEV (reference sequence). The CDR3 sequence: CASSFWGGDYTDTQYF. The CDR3, as DNA: TGTGCCAGCAGTTTTTGGGGCGGGGATTACACAGATACGCAGTATTTT.

This clone was picked up many times. CDR3 loop: CATSRDRLETQYF. CDR3 coding DNA: TGTGCCACCAGCAGAGATAGACTGGAGACCCAGTACTTC. The chain is built from TRBV15 and TRBJ2-5; D not resolved. Germline lookup yields CDR1 LNHNV and CDR2 YYDKDF (reference sequence). This CDR3 comprises 13 residues. V was cut by 0 bases and J by 5 bases, with 7 bases left in between.

The chain couples TRBV11-2 to TRBJ2-2; weak D call: TRBD1 (7 bases). The CDR3 has 16 residues. CDR1 and CDR2 (germline): SGHAT, FQNNGV. V dropped 6 bases and J dropped 0 bases, with 14 bases sitting between them. The CDR3 protein is CASSTQGGANTGELFF. CDR3 nucleotide sequence: TGTGCCAGCAGTACGCAGGGGGGCGCGAACACCGGGGAGCTGTTTTTT.

This clone has a handful of counts. The chain combines TRBV12-2 with TRBJ2-7; the table names TRBD2, a call not compared with the DNA. TRBV12-2 is given as a pseudogene. This CDR3 contains 11 residues. The CDR3 reads CASRSPLEQYF. For the CDR3, the DNA is TGTGCAAGTCGCTCTCCCCTGGAGCAGTACTTC.

Worth noting for this clone: Other DNA sequences in the same sample also yield this CDR3. V usage is TRBV7-2 and J usage is TRBJ2-3; no reliable D call. CDR1 is SGHTA and CDR2 is FQGNSA in the germline V gene. Trimming cost V 2 bases and J 5 bases, with 5 bases left between them. The CDR3 runs to 12 residues. The CDR3 region is CASSLFGDTQYF. Here the CDR3 DNA reads TGTGCCAGCAGCTTATTCGGAGATACGCAGTATTTT.

This chain uses TRBV10-2 with TRBJ2-3, with TRBD2 matching over 12 bases. The germline V gene has CDR1 WSHSY and CDR2 SAAADI. V lost 7 bases to trimming and J lost 5 bases; unmatched junction nucleotides: 1. The CDR3 covers 13 residues. This chain's CDR3 is CASTSGGEDTQYF. In DNA form, the CDR3 reads TGCGCCAGCACTAGCGGGGGGGAAGATACGCAGTATTTT.

This clone was seen a few times. In DNA, the CDR3 is TGTGCCACCAAGCCTGGGAGTAGCGGCACAGATACGCAGTATTTT. This codes for CATKPGSSGTDTQYF. The chain carries TRBV6-5 and TRBJ2-3; D may be TRBD2 (5 bases). The V gene lost 10 bases and the J gene lost 1 base, with 18 bases spanning the gap. Germline V gene data show CDR1 as MNHEY and CDR2 as SVGAGI. This CDR3 is 15 amino acids long.